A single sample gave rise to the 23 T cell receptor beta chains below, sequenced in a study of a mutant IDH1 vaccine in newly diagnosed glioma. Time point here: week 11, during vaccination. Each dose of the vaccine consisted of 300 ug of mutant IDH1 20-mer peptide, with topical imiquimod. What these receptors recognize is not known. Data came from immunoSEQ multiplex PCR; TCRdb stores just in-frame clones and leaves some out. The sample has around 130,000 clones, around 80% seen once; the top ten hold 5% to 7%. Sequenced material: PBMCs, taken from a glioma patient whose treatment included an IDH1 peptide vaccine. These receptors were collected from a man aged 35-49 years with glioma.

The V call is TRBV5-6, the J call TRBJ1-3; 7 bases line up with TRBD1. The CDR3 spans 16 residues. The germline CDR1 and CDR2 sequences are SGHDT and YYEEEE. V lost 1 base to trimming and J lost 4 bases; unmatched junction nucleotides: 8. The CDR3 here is CASSLLFATGGNTIYF. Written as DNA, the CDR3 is TGTGCCAGCAGCTTGCTCTTCGCGACAGGGGGAAACACCATATATTTT.

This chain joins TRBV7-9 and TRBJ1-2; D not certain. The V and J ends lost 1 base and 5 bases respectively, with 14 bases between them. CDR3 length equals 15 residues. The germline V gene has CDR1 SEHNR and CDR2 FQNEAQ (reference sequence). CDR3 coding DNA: TGTGCCAGCAGCTTAGACCCCGGACGGGAATATGGCTACACCTTC. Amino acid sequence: CASSLDPGREYGYTF.

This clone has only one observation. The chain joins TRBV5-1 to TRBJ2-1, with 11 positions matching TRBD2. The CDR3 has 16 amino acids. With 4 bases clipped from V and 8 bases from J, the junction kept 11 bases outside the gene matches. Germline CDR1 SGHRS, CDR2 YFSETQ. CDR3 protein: CASSEWRLAGGDEQFF. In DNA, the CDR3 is TGCGCCAGCAGCGAATGGCGGCTAGCGGGGGGCGATGAGCAGTTCTTC.

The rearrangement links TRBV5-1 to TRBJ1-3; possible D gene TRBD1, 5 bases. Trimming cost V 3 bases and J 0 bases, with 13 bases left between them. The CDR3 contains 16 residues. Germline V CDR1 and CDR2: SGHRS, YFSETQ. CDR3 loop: CASSWERGFSGNTIYF. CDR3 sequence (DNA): TGCGCCAGCAGCTGGGAAAGGGGTTTCTCTGGAAACACCATATATTTT.

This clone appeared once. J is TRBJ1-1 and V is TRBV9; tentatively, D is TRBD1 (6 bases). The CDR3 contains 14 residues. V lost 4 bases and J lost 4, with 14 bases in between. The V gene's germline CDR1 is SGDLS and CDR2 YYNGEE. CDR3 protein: CASSPGGAGTEAFF. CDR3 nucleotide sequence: TGTGCCAGCAGCCCCGGGGGGGCTGGCACTGAAGCTTTCTTT.

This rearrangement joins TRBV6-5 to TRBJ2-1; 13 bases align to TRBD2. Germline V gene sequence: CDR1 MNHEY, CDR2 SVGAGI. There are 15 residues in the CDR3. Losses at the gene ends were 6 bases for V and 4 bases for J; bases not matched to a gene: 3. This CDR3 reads CASRLGLAGYNEQFF. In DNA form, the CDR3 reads TGTGCCAGCAGGCTGGGACTAGCGGGGTACAATGAGCAGTTCTTC.

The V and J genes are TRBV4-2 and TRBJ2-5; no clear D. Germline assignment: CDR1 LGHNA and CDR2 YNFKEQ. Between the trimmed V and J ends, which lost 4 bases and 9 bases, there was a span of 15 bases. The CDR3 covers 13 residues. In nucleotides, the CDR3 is TGTGCCAGCAGCCGAGGTAGTGACTCCCCCCAGTACTTC. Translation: CASSRGSDSPQYF.

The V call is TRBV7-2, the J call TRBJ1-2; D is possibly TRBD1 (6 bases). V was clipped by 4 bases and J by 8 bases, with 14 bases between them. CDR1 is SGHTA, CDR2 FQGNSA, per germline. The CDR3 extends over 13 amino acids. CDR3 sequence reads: CASSSWTVAGYTF. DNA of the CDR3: TGTGCCAGCAGCTCATGGACAGTTGCCGGCTACACCTTC.

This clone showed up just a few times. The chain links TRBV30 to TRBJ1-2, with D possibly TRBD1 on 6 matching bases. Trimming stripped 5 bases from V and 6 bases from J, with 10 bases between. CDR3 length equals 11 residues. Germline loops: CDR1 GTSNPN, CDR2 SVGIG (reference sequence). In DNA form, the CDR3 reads TGTGCCTGGTATACAGGGAATGGCTACACCTTC. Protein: CAWYTGNGYTF.

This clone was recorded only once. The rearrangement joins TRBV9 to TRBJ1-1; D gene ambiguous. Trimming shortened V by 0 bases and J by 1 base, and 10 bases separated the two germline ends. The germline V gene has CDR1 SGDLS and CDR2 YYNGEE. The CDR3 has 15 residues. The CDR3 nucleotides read TGTGCCAGCAGCGTAGCGGGGATTCGGAACACTGAAGCTTTCTTT. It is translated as CASSVAGIRNTEAFF.

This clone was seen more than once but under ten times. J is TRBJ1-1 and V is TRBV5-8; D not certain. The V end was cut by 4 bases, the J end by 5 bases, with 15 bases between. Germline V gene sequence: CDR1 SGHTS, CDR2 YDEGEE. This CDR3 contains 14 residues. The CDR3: CASSPKVGSTEAFF. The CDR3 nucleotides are TGTGCCAGCAGCCCCAAGGTAGGGTCGACTGAAGCTTTCTTT.

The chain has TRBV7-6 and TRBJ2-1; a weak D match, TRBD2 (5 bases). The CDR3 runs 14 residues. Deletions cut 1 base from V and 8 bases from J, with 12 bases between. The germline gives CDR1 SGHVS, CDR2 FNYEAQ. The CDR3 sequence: CASSLGAAGDEQFF. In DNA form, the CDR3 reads TGTGCCAGCAGCTTAGGGGCCGCGGGCGATGAGCAGTTCTTC.

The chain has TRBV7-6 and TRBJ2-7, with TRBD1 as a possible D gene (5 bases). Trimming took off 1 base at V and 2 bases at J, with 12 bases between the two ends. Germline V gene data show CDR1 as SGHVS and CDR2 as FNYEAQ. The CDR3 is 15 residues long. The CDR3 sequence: CASSLDLGVPYEQYF. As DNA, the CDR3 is TGTGCCAGCAGCTTAGACCTAGGGGTCCCCTACGAGCAGTACTTC.

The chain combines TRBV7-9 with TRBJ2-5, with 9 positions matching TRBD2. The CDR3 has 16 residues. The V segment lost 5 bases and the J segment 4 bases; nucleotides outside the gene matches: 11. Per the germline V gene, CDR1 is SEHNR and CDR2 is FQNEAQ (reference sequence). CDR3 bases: TGTGCCAGCAGCCCACAAGCGGGAGGCACCCGAGAGACCCAGTACTTC. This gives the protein CASSPQAGGTRETQYF. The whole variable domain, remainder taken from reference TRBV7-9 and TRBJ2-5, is DTGVSQNPRHKITKRGQNVTFRCDPISEHNRLYWYRQTLGQGPEFLTYFQNEAQLEKSRLLSDRFSAERPKGSFSTLEIQRTEQGDSAMYLCASSPQAGGTRETQYFGPGTRLLVL.

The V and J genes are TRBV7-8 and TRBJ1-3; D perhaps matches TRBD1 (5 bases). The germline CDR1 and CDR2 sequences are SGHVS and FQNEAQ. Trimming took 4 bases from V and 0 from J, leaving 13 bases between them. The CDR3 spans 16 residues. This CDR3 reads CASSSRQRGSGNTIYF. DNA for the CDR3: TGTGCCAGCAGCTCCCGACAGAGGGGCTCTGGAAACACCATATATTTT.

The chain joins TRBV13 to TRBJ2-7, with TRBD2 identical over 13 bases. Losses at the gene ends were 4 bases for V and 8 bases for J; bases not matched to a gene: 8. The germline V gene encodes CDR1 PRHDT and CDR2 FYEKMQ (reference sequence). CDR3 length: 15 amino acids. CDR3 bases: TGTGCCAGCAGCTCCGGACTAGCGGGAGTTTCCAAGCAGTACTTC. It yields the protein CASSSGLAGVSKQYF.

The CDR3 region has the DNA TGTGCCAGCAGCCAGGCCGGGGGCACAGATACGCAGTATTTT. It yields the protein CASSQAGGTDTQYF. The rearrangement uses TRBV7-2 and TRBJ2-3; TRBD2 might be the D (5 bases). CDR1 SGHTA and CDR2 FQGNSA come from the germline V gene. V lost 5 bases and J 1 base, leaving 10 bases between the germline ends. The length of the CDR3 is 14 residues.

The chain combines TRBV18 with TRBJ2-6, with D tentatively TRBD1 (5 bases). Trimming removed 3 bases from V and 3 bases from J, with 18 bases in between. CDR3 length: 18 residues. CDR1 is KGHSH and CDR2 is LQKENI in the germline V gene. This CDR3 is CASSPPGQGAGGANVLTF. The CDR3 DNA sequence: TGTGCCAGCTCACCTCCTGGGCAGGGCGCAGGTGGGGCCAACGTCCTGACTTTC.

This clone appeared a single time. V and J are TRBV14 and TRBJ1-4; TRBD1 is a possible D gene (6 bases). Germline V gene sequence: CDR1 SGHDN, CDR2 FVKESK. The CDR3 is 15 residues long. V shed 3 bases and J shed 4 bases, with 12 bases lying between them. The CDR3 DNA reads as TGTGCCAGCAGCCATGGCAGGGGAGGTAATGAAAAACTGTTTTTT. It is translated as CASSHGRGGNEKLFF.

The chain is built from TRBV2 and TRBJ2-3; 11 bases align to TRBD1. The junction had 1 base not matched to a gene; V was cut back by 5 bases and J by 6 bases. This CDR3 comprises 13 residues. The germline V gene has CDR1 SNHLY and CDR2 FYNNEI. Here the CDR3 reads CASSRTGGDTQYF. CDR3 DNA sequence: TGTGCCAGCAGTCGGACAGGGGGCGATACGCAGTATTTT. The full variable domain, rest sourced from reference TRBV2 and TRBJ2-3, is EPEVTQTPSHQVTQMGQEVILRCVPISNHLYFYWYRQILGQKVEFLVSFYNNEISEKSEIFDDQFSVERPDGSNFTLKIRSTKLEDSAMYFCASSRTGGDTQYFGPGTRLTVL.

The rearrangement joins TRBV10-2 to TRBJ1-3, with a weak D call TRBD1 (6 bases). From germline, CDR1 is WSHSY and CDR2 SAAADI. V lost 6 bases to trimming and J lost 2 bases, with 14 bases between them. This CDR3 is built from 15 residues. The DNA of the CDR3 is TGCGCCAGCAGAGTGCAGGGGTCGCCTGGAAACACCATATATTTT. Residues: CASRVQGSPGNTIYF.

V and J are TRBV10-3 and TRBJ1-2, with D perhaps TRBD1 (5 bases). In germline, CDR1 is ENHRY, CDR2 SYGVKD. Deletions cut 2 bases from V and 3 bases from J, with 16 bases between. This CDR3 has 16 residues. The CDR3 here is CAISELPGQDHYGYTF. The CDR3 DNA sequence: TGTGCCATCAGTGAGCTCCCAGGGCAGGACCACTATGGCTACACCTTC.

CDR3 DNA sequence: TGTGCCAGCAGTCTACTCGGTAGTTTCCTGGGGGAGCTGTTTTTT. This encodes CASSLLGSFLGELFF. The rearrangement links TRBV6-6 to TRBJ2-2; no reliable D call. Between the trimmed V and J ends, which lost 5 bases and 8 bases, there was a span of 18 bases. This CDR3 has 15 amino acids. The V gene's germline CDR1 is MNHNY and CDR2 SVGAGI (reference sequence).